Listed below are T cell receptor beta chains from one sample, sequenced in a study of neoadjuvant anti-PD-1 for oral cavity cancer. Here immunoSEQ multiplex PCR was the method, and the copy in TCRdb shows in-frame clones only, minus some. Counted here are roughly 9,500 clones, around 70% occurring once; the ten biggest clones make up about 4%. Sequenced here: PBMCs, sampled after nivolumab (anti-PD-1) treatment. Receptors were obtained from a person aged 35-79 years with oral cavity squamous cell carcinoma. Each CDR3 is given with its conserved first and last residue. A D gene is named only where the DNA matches it firmly. The size of a clone is reported for some rows only, either as once, few or many, or as a class for expanded clones.

>once|TRBJ1-1|-|TRBV13
CASSLGRDWASGTEAFF
TGTGCCAGCAGCTTAGGCCGAGACTGGGCGAGTGGCACTGAAGCTTTCTTT
>-|TRBJ1-2|TRBD1|TRBV7-9
CASSLGTGAFYGYTF
TGTGCCAGCAGCCTTGGGACAGGAGCCTTCTATGGCTACACCTTC
>-|TRBJ2-3|-|TRBV5-8
CASVKLIDTTKGDTQYF
TGTGCCAGCGTTAAACTTATTGACACGACGAAAGGCGATACGCAGTATTTT
>-|TRBJ2-3|TRBD2|TRBV10-2
CASKGTSDTDTQYF
TGCGCCAGCAAGGGGACTAGCGACACAGATACGCAGTATTTT
>few|TRBJ2-7|-|TRBV10-1
CASLATGMLF
TGCGCCAGCCTCGCAACGGGGATGCTCTTC
>-|TRBJ2-1|-|TRBV9
CASSAASGTNEQFF
TGTGCCAGCAGCGCCGCGAGCGGGACAAATGAGCAGTTCTTC
>-|TRBJ1-2|TRBD1|TRBV29-1
CSVLGQGKYGYTF
TGCAGCGTTTTGGGACAGGGCAAATATGGCTACACCTTC
>few|TRBJ1-5|TRBD1|TRBV15
CATRGTGGFSNQPQHF
TGTGCCACCAGAGGAACAGGGGGATTCAGCAATCAGCCCCAGCATTTT
>-|TRBJ2-5|TRBD2|TRBV15
CATVNLTSGRQETQYF
TGTGCCACCGTCAACTTGACTAGCGGGAGACAAGAGACCCAGTACTTC
>-|TRBJ2-1|TRBD2|TRBV11-3
CASSSGLAGGGNEQFF
TGTGCCAGCAGCTCGGGACTAGCGGGAGGCGGCAATGAGCAGTTCTTC
>-|TRBJ2-7|-|TRBV30
CAWSRAGLTLSYEQYF
TGTGCCTGGAGTCGGGCGGGACTCACGCTCTCCTACGAGCAGTACTTC
>-|TRBJ2-2|TRBD2|TRBV28
CASSLAGGGAGELFF
TGTGCCAGCAGCTTAGCGGGAGGTGGGGCCGGGGAGCTGTTTTTT
>-|TRBJ2-7|-|TRBV6-5
CASREGEYRYEQYF
TGTGCCAGCAGGGAGGGGGAATACCGGTACGAGCAGTACTTC
>-|TRBJ2-7|-|TRBV9
CASSVALTGLSYEQYF
TGTGCCAGCAGCGTAGCCTTGACGGGTCTCTCCTACGAGCAGTACTTC
>-|TRBJ2-1|TRBD1|TRBV6-1
CASSESGTGYNEQFF
TGTGCCAGCAGTGAATCGGGGACAGGTTACAATGAGCAGTTCTTC
>-|TRBJ1-5|-|TRBV5-5
CASSSGLNQPQHF
TGTGCCAGCAGCTCCGGACTAAATCAGCCCCAGCATTTT
>-|TRBJ2-1|-|TRBV2
CASSENHHSKSDEQFF
TGTGCCAGCAGTGAAAACCACCACTCTAAGTCGGACGAGCAGTTCTTC